This is a list of T cell receptor beta chains from one sample in a study of human T cells and chemical hapten exposure. TCRdb redid the calling of the RACE reads with MiXCR, one entry per CDR3 protein. In the table there are around 120,000 distinct CDR3 sequences, roughly 14% of which are singletons. Sample: whole blood, taken in connection with sensitization to the hapten diphenylcyclopropenone (DPC). These receptors were collected from a young woman with alopecia areata. Some clones in this sample may be carry-over from other donors' samples. Each CDR3 is given with its conserved first and last residue.

V gene	J gene	CDR3 protein
TRBV18	TRBJ1-2	CASSPTGTYGYTF
TRBV10-2	TRBJ2-5	CASSESLQGEQETQYF
TRBV15	TRBJ2-1	CATSRESRYEQFF
TRBV28	TRBJ2-7	CASSLGDKLYEQYF
TRBV5-4	TRBJ1-4	CASSAGPTNEKLFF
TRBV18	TRBJ2-7	CASSPGSYSSYEQYF
TRBV12-3/TRBV12-4	TRBJ2-1	CASSGAGGSYNEQFF
TRBV28	TRBJ1-2	CASSFRNSNRGGYTF
TRBV20-1	TRBJ2-7	CSARQQGRYEQYF
TRBV24-1	TRBJ2-1	CATSDRQGGSLVEQFF
TRBV20-1	TRBJ1-2	CSAMGGQIYGYTF
TRBV4-1	TRBJ1-2	CASSLDRVSLGYTF
TRBV6-5	TRBJ2-7	CASSYSTGTTYEQYF
TRBV29-1	TRBJ2-2	CSVEGLGQSRTGELFF
TRBV9	TRBJ2-3	CASSGTGGSADTQYF